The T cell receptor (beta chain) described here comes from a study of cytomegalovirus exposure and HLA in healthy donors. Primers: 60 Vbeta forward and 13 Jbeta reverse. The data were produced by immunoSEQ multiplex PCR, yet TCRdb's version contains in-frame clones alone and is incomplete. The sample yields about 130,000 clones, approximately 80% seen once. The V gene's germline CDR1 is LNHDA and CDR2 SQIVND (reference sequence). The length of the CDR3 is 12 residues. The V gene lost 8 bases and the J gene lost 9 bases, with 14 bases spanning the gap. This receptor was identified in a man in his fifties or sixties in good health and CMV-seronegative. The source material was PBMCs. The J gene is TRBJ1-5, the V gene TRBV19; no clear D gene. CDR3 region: CASRRPNAPQHF. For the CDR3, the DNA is TGTGCCAGTCGGAGGCCCAATGCGCCCCAGCATTTT.